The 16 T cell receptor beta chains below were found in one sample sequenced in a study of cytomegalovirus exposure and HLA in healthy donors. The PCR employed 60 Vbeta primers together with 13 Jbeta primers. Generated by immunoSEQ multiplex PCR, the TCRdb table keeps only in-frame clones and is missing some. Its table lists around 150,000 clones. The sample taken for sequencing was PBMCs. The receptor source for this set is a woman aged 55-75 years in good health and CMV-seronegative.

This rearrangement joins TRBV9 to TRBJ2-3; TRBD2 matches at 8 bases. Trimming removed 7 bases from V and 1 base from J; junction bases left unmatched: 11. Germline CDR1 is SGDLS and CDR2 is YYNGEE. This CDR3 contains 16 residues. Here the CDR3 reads CASDVSGRGGTDTQYF. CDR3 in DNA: TGTGCCAGCGACGTTTCCGGGCGGGGGGGCACAGATACGCAGTATTTT.

The CDR3 here is CASSRTGLTYEQYF. Written as DNA, the CDR3 is TGTGCCAGCTCTCGGACAGGGTTAACCTACGAGCAGTACTTC. V usage is TRBV18 and J usage is TRBJ2-7; 8 bases fit TRBD1. The CDR3 extends over 14 amino acids. The V gene's germline CDR1 is KGHSH and CDR2 LQKENI. With 6 bases clipped from V and 2 bases from J, the junction kept 6 bases outside the gene matches. Drawing the rest from reference TRBV18 and TRBJ2-7, the complete variable domain is NAGVMQNPRHLVRRRGQEARLRCSPMKGHSHVYWYRQLPEEGLKFMVYLQKENIIDESGMPKERFSAEFPKEGPSILRIQQVVRGDSAAYFCASSRTGLTYEQYFGPGTRLTVT.

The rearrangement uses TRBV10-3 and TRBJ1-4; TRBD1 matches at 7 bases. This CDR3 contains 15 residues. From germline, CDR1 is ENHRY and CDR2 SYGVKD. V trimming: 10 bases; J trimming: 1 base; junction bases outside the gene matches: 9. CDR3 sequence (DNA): TGTGCCACCACCCAGGGGGGAAAAACTAATGAAAAACTGTTTTTT. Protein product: CATTQGGKTNEKLFF.

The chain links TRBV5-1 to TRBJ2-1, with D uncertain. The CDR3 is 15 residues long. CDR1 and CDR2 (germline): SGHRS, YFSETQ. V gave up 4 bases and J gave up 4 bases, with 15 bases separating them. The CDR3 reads CASSPTSTQYNEQFF. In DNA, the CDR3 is TGCGCCAGCAGCCCTACCTCGACACAATACAATGAGCAGTTCTTC. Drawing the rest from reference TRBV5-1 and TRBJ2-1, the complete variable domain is KAGVTQTPRYLIKTRGQQVTLSCSPISGHRSVSWYQQTPGQGLQFLFEYFSETQRNKGNFPGRFSGRQFSNSRSEMNVSTLELGDSALYLCASSPTSTQYNEQFFGPGTRLTVL.

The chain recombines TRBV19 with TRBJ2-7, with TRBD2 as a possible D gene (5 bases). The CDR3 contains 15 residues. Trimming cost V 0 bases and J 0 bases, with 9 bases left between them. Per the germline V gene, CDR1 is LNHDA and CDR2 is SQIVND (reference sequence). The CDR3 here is CASSIDLGSSYEQYF. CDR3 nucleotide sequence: TGTGCCAGTAGTATAGATCTTGGGAGCTCCTACGAGCAGTACTTC.

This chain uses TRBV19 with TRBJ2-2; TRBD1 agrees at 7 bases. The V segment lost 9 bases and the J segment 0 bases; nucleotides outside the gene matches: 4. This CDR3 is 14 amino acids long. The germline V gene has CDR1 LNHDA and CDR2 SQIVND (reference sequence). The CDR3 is CASRDRTNTGELFF. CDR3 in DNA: TGTGCCAGCCGGGACAGAACGAACACCGGGGAGCTGTTTTTT.

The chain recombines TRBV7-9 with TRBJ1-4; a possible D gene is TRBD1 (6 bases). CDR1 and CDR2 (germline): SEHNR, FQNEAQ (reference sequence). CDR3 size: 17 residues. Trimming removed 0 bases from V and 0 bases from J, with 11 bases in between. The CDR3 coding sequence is TGTGCCAGCAGCTTAGCGCGGACAGCTTCAACTAATGAAAAACTGTTTTTT. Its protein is CASSLARTASTNEKLFF. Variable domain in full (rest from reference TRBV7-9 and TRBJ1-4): DTGVSQNPRHKITKRGQNVTFRCDPISEHNRLYWYRQTLGQGPEFLTYFQNEAQLEKSRLLSDRFSAERPKGSFSTLEIQRTEQGDSAMYLCASSLARTASTNEKLFFGSGTQLSVL.

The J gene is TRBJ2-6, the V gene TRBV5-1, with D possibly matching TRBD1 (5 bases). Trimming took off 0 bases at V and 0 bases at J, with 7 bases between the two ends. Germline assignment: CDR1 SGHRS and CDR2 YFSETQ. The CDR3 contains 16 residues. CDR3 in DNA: TGCGCCAGCAGCTTGGGCAGGGCCTCTGGGGCCAACGTCCTGACTTTC. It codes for CASSLGRASGANVLTF.

CDR3: CASSEGTGNEKLFF. CDR3 DNA sequence: TGCGCCAGCAGCGAGGGGACAGGGAATGAAAAACTGTTTTTT. The chain carries TRBV5-1 and TRBJ1-4; 9 bases fit TRBD1. The CDR3 is 14 residues long. Germline CDR1 is SGHRS and CDR2 is YFSETQ. The junction had 3 bases not matched to a gene; V was cut back by 4 bases and J by 5 bases.

CDR3 bases: TGCGCCAGCAGCGAGGGACAGGGTCCCCATCAGCCCCAGCATTTT. Amino acid sequence: CASSEGQGPHQPQHF. The gene calls are TRBV5-1 and TRBJ1-5; TRBD1 aligns across 9 bases. This CDR3 is 15 amino acids long. The germline gives CDR1 SGHRS, CDR2 YFSETQ. V gave up 4 bases and J gave up 5 bases; unmatched junction bases: 7. Complete variable domain (other parts from reference TRBV5-1 and TRBJ1-5): KAGVTQTPRYLIKTRGQQVTLSCSPISGHRSVSWYQQTPGQGLQFLFEYFSETQRNKGNFPGRFSGRQFSNSRSEMNVSTLELGDSALYLCASSEGQGPHQPQHFGDGTRLSIL.

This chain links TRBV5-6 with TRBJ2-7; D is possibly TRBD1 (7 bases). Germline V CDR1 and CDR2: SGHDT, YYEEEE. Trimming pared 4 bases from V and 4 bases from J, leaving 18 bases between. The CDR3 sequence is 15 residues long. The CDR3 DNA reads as TGTGCCAGCAGCGGAGGGACAGCACGTTATTACGAGCAGTACTTC. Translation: CASSGGTARYYEQYF.

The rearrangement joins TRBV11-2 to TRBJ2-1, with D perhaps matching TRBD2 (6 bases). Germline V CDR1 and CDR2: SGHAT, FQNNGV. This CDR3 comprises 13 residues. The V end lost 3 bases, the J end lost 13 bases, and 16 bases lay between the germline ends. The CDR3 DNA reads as TGTGCCAGCAGCTTCACCAACCGGGACTTACAGTTCTTC. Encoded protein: CASSFTNRDLQFF.

The CDR3 DNA follows: TGCGCCAGCAGCCTGGGACTTATCTACGAGCAGTACTTC. Amino acids: CASSLGLIYEQYF. The V gene is TRBV5-1, the J gene TRBJ2-7; TRBD2 is a possible D gene (6 bases). Deletions cut 4 bases from V and 3 bases from J, with 11 bases between. The germline V gene has CDR1 SGHRS and CDR2 YFSETQ. The CDR3 runs to 13 residues.

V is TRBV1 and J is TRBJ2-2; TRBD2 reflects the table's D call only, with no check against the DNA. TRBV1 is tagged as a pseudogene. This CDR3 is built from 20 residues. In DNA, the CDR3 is TGCACCAGCAGCCCGGAGGGAAAACTGGATGGGGGGGGGCACACCGGGGAGCTGTTTTTT. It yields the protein CTSSPEGKLDGGGHTGELFF.

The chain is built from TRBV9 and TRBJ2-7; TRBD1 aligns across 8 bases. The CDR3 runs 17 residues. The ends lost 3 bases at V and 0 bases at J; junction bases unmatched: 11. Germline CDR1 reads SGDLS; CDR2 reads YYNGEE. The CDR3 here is CASSEPRDRPFSYEQYF. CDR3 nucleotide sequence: TGTGCCAGCAGCGAACCCCGGGACAGGCCGTTCTCCTACGAGCAGTACTTC.

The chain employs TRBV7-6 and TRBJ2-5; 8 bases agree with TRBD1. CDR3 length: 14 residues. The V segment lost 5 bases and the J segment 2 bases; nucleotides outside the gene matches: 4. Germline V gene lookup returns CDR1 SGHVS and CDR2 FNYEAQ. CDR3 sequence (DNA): TGTGCCAGCAGCAGGACAGGGAATCAAGAGACCCAGTACTTC. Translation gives CASSRTGNQETQYF.